These 32 T cell receptor beta chains share one sample of origin, sequenced in a study of early stage breast cancer tumors. The protocol was immunoSEQ multiplex PCR, while the TCRdb copy is restricted to in-frame clones and leaves out a portion. The sample yields about 30,000 clones, around 70% seen once. Sequenced material: blood. The receptors come from a person between 50 and 60 years old with breast cancer.

This chain joins TRBV5-1 and TRBJ2-1; TRBD2 agrees at 13 bases. This CDR3 has 15 amino acids. J lost 7 bases, V lost 1 base, and 2 bases had no gene match. Germline lookup yields CDR1 SGHRS and CDR2 YFSETQ. CDR3 nucleotide sequence: TGCGCCAGCAGCTTGACTAGCGGGAGGGTGAATGAGCAGTTCTTC. It specifies CASSLTSGRVNEQFF.

The chain combines TRBV5-4 with TRBJ1-2; a weak D match, TRBD1 (6 bases). CDR3 length equals 12 residues. V was cut by 1 base and J by 8 bases, with 9 bases left in between. From germline, CDR1 is SGHNT and CDR2 YYREEE (reference sequence). CDR3: CASSLKGGGYTF. The CDR3 DNA is TGTGCCAGCAGCTTGAAGGGGGGAGGCTACACCTTC.

The genes are TRBV7-2 and TRBJ2-3, with TRBD2 identical over 11 bases. V trimming: 1 base; J trimming: 4 bases; junction bases outside the gene matches: 7. This CDR3 region has 17 residues. Germline V gene data show CDR1 as SGHTA and CDR2 as FQGNSA. The CDR3 DNA follows: TGTGCCAGCAGCTTAGGGGTAGCGGGAGGGCCATCAGATACGCAGTATTTT. Translated: CASSLGVAGGPSDTQYF.

This chain connects TRBV29-1 to TRBJ1-1, with D possibly TRBD1 on 5 matching bases. Germline values: CDR1 SQVTM, CDR2 ANQGSEA. The CDR3 runs 13 residues. V was cut by 3 bases and J by 8 bases, with 16 bases left in between. The CDR3 DNA follows: TGCAGCGTTGATTCTAATGGCGGGGCCGAAGCTTTCTTT. Translation gives CSVDSNGGAEAFF.

The genes are TRBV5-1 and TRBJ1-3, with 7 bases aligning to TRBD1. The CDR3 contains 14 residues. After removal of 4 bases from V and 3 bases from J, the junction contained 4 bases not matched to a gene. Germline V lookup: CDR1 SGHRS, CDR2 YFSETQ. CDR3 coding DNA: TGCGCCAGCAGCACCGGGACAGTTGGAAACACCATATATTTT. Protein product: CASSTGTVGNTIYF.

The J gene is TRBJ2-2, the V gene TRBV7-9; TRBD1 agrees at 7 bases. Germline CDR1 is SEHNR and CDR2 is FQNEAQ (reference sequence). The junction had 7 bases not matched to a gene; V was cut back by 5 bases and J by 4 bases. This CDR3 is 15 amino acids long. The CDR3 region is CASSPPGTATGELFF. CDR3 nucleotide sequence: TGTGCCAGCAGCCCACCCGGGACAGCCACCGGGGAGCTGTTTTTT.

The CDR3 loop is CASSLRVLDTGELFF. The CDR3 nucleotides read TGTGCCAGCAGCTTAAGAGTTCTGGACACCGGGGAGCTGTTTTTT. This chain uses TRBV11-2 with TRBJ2-2; D gene ambiguous. Germline V gives CDR1 SGHAT, CDR2 FQNNGV. Trimming took off 2 bases at V and 3 bases at J, with 10 bases between the two ends. CDR3 size: 15 residues.

The chain recombines TRBV4-2 with TRBJ2-1, with TRBD2 matching 7 bases. The germline CDR1 and CDR2 sequences are LGHNA and YNFKEQ. This CDR3 is 16 amino acids long. V was clipped by 0 bases and J by 4 bases; unmatched bases: 6. The CDR3 protein is CASSQEMAGVYNEQFF. The CDR3 coding sequence is TGTGCCAGCAGCCAAGAGATGGCGGGGGTATACAATGAGCAGTTCTTC.

CDR3 coding DNA: TGTGCTAGTGGTTTGACAGAAGAGACCCAGTACTTC. Translated: CASGLTEETQYF. The rearrangement joins TRBV12-5 to TRBJ2-5; D is uncertain. Per germline, CDR1 LGHNT and CDR2 FRNRAP. The V gene lost 2 bases and the J gene lost 3 bases, with 4 bases spanning the gap. There are 12 residues in the CDR3.

The chain employs TRBV28 and TRBJ2-2; D remains unclear. The CDR3 has 17 residues. The V gene's germline CDR1 is MDHEN and CDR2 SYDVKM. V lost 8 bases to trimming and J lost 8 bases, with 27 bases between them. The CDR3 DNA reads TGTGCCAGCGGCCCGGGCGGCTTCACTATAGGATTAGGGGAGCTGTTTTTT. It is translated as CASGPGGFTIGLGELFF.

This rearrangement joins TRBV11-2 to TRBJ2-2, with D perhaps matching TRBD1 (6 bases). Trimming cost V 5 bases and J 3 bases, with 13 bases left between them. Germline values: CDR1 SGHAT, CDR2 FQNNGV. The CDR3 runs to 15 residues. CDR3 coding DNA: TGTGCCAGCAGCCAAGGGGGAACTTACACCGGGGAGCTGTTTTTT. This codes for CASSQGGTYTGELFF.

This clone was counted a single time. The chain couples TRBV13 to TRBJ2-1; D may be TRBD2 (6 bases). Germline CDR1 is PRHDT and CDR2 is FYEKMQ (reference sequence). The length of the CDR3 is 15 residues. V was shortened by 6 bases and J by 2 bases, with 14 bases between the two germline ends. The CDR3 DNA reads TGTGCCAGCAGGAACCGGGACTTAACCTACAATGAGCAGTTCTTC. Translated: CASRNRDLTYNEQFF.

V is TRBV14 and J is TRBJ1-1; D is possibly TRBD1 (5 bases). This CDR3 is built from 14 residues. V was shortened by 0 bases and J by 6 bases, with 11 bases between the two germline ends. CDR1 and CDR2 from the germline V gene are SGHDN and FVKESK. The CDR3 loop reads CASSQDRGSAEAFF. CDR3 bases: TGTGCCAGCAGCCAAGATCGGGGGTCGGCTGAAGCTTTCTTT.

The rearrangement joins TRBV2 to TRBJ2-7; D not resolved. V was cut by 7 bases and J by 1 base, with 11 bases left in between. The CDR3 is 13 amino acids. Germline CDR1 SNHLY, CDR2 FYNNEI. The CDR3 DNA reads as TGTGCCAGCAATTTGGAATTATCCTACGAGCAGTACTTC. It is translated as CASNLELSYEQYF.

V and J are TRBV7-9 and TRBJ1-2; 11 nucleotides align to TRBD1. Germline assignment: CDR1 SEHNR and CDR2 FQNEAQ (reference sequence). CDR3 size: 17 residues. V shed 6 bases and J 2 bases; nucleotides not matched to a gene: 11. CDR3 residues: CASSSALGTGGNYGYTF. Here the CDR3 DNA reads TGTGCCAGCAGTTCGGCGTTAGGGACAGGGGGAAACTATGGCTACACCTTC.

The CDR3 nucleotides read TGTGCCATCAGTGGGGGGACTAGCGGGAGTCTGAGCACAGATACGCAGTATTTT. This encodes CAISGGTSGSLSTDTQYF. The chain joins TRBV10-3 to TRBJ2-3; TRBD2 aligns across 14 bases. V was pared by 4 bases and J by 0 bases, with 6 bases of the junction left unmatched. CDR1 is ENHRY, CDR2 SYGVKD, per germline. The CDR3 is made up of 18 amino acids.

This chain connects TRBV20-1 to TRBJ1-1; D call uncertain. CDR1 and CDR2 (germline): DFQATT, SNEGSKA (reference sequence). This CDR3 is 11 amino acids long. Trimming left V 1 base short and J 7 bases short, with 7 bases between. The CDR3 nucleotides are TGCAGTGCTAGAGGAGACGGTGAAGCTTTCTTT. Translated: CSARGDGEAFF.

This chain uses TRBV19 with TRBJ2-7; D is ambiguous. There are 12 residues in the CDR3. Germline CDR1 is LNHDA and CDR2 is SQIVND (reference sequence). The V end was cut by 4 bases, the J end by 6 bases, with 10 bases between. Here the CDR3 reads CASSRRTGEQYF. CDR3 nucleotide sequence: TGTGCCAGTAGTAGACGGACCGGCGAGCAGTACTTC.

V is TRBV7-2 and J is TRBJ2-7; D unclear. This CDR3 spans 13 amino acids. From germline, CDR1 is SGHTA and CDR2 FQGNSA. Trimming removed 3 bases from V and 0 bases from J, with 6 bases in between. The CDR3 DNA is TGTGCCAGCAGCTTCGGTTTCTCCTACGAGCAGTACTTC. Translating gives CASSFGFSYEQYF.

J is TRBJ2-2 and V is TRBV9, with a tentative D call TRBD1 (6 bases). The length of the CDR3 is 16 residues. With 6 bases removed from V and 0 bases from J, the gap between germline ends came to 15 bases. Germline CDR1 SGDLS, CDR2 YYNGEE. DNA of the CDR3: TGTGCCAGCACCCTCAGAGGGGGAGCGAACACCGGGGAGCTGTTTTTT. It specifies CASTLRGGANTGELFF.

This clone was picked up one time. The rearrangement uses TRBV5-1 and TRBJ2-5, with D tentatively TRBD1 (5 bases). Trimming removed 4 bases at V and 2 bases at J, with 15 bases between. From germline, CDR1 is SGHRS and CDR2 YFSETQ. The length of the CDR3 is 15 residues. The DNA of the CDR3 is TGCGCCAGCAGCCGAAGTGGGTCAGGGCAAGAGACCCAGTACTTC. It yields the protein CASSRSGSGQETQYF.

The rearrangement links TRBV5-6 to TRBJ1-2; D possibly corresponds to TRBD1 (5 bases). In germline, CDR1 is SGHDT, CDR2 YYEEEE. Between the trimmed V and J ends, which lost 0 bases and 4 bases, there was a span of 10 bases. The CDR3 runs to 14 residues. CDR3 DNA sequence: TGTGCCAGCAGCTTGGGTCAGGGACCCTATGGCTACACCTTC. Translation gives CASSLGQGPYGYTF.

The chain joins TRBV7-9 to TRBJ2-3; TRBD2 is a possible D gene (5 bases). There are 14 residues in the CDR3. Germline V gene lookup returns CDR1 SEHNR and CDR2 FQNEAQ (reference sequence). V lost 5 bases, J lost 1 base, and 10 bases lay in between. The CDR3 loop reads CASSPTRGTDTQYF. The CDR3 DNA is TGTGCCAGCAGCCCTACTAGGGGCACAGATACGCAGTATTTT.

This clone is judged medium-sized. The genes are TRBV15 and TRBJ2-7; D gene uncertain. The V end was cut by 0 bases, the J end by 3 bases, with 6 bases between. The CDR3 is 13 residues long. Germline loops: CDR1 LNHNV, CDR2 YYDKDF (reference sequence). The DNA for the CDR3 is TGTGCCACCAGCAGAGAAATAGTCTACGAGCAGTACTTC. Encoded protein: CATSREIVYEQYF.

This chain links TRBV19 with TRBJ2-7; weak D call: TRBD1 (6 bases). From germline, CDR1 is LNHDA and CDR2 SQIVND (reference sequence). V lost 6 bases to trimming and J lost 9 bases, with 21 bases between them. The CDR3 loop spans 14 amino acids. The CDR3 bases are TGTGCCAGTAGCGTCAGGGACACCACCCTAGGGCAGTACTTC. Amino acid sequence: CASSVRDTTLGQYF.

The genes are TRBV28 and TRBJ2-2; a possible D gene is TRBD1 (5 bases). CDR3 length equals 13 residues. V lost 6 bases, J lost 3 bases, and 8 bases lay in between. CDR1 is MDHEN, CDR2 SYDVKM, per germline. DNA of the CDR3: TGTGCCAGCAGACAGACAGACACCGGGGAGCTGTTTTTT. It codes for CASRQTDTGELFF.

This clone was counted only a few times. The chain carries TRBV11-2 and TRBJ1-4, with 7 bases that match TRBD1. This CDR3 spans 11 amino acids. The V gene's germline CDR1 is SGHAT and CDR2 FQNNGV. Trimming removed 4 bases from V and 16 bases from J; junction bases left unmatched: 6. CDR3 DNA: TGTGCCAGCAGCTCCGGGACAGACCCGTTTTTT. Residues: CASSSGTDPFF.

This sequence joins TRBV2 and TRBJ1-1, with 7 bases identical to TRBD1. The CDR3 is 17 residues long. Germline V gene lookup returns CDR1 SNHLY and CDR2 FYNNEI. The trim removed 4 bases at V and 0 bases at J, leaving 11 bases unmatched. The CDR3 here is CASSGRQGSTMNTEAFF. For the CDR3, the DNA is TGTGCCAGCAGTGGACGACAGGGAAGTACAATGAACACTGAAGCTTTCTTT.

This chain uses TRBV6-5 with TRBJ1-2; TRBD1 matches 8 bases. J lost 7 bases, V lost 7 bases, and 11 bases had no gene match. CDR1 MNHEY and CDR2 SVGAGI come from the germline V gene. The CDR3 is 14 residues long. The CDR3 DNA follows: TGTGCCAGCACATCCGGCAGGGGGCTTTCTGGCTACACCTTC. Encoded protein: CASTSGRGLSGYTF.

This chain links TRBV6-5 with TRBJ2-5; TRBD1 is a possible D gene (6 bases). Trimming took 3 bases from V and 4 from J, leaving 18 bases between them. From germline, CDR1 is MNHEY and CDR2 SVGAGI. This CDR3 comprises 16 residues. CDR3 DNA sequence: TGTGCCAGCAGTTATGGAGCCCCAGGGGCGGGAGAGACCCAGTACTTC. This encodes CASSYGAPGAGETQYF.

The V gene is TRBV9, the J gene TRBJ2-1; no clear D gene. This CDR3 has 13 residues. Germline V gene data show CDR1 as SGDLS and CDR2 as YYNGEE. V was clipped by 0 bases and J by 8 bases, with 9 bases between them. The CDR3 is CASSVATEDEQFF. CDR3 DNA sequence: TGTGCCAGCAGCGTAGCTACCGAGGATGAGCAGTTCTTC. Full variable domain (outside the CDR3, taken from reference TRBV9 and TRBJ2-1): DSGVTQTPKHLITATGQRVTLRCSPRSGDLSVYWYQQSLDQGLQFLIQYYNGEERAKGNILERFSAQQFPDLHSELNLSSLELGDSALYFCASSVATEDEQFFGPGTRLTVL.

The chain uses TRBV6-1 and TRBJ2-2; a possible D gene is TRBD1 (7 bases). Deletions cut 6 bases from V and 7 bases from J, with 15 bases between. CDR3 length: 14 residues. The V gene's germline CDR1 is MNHNS and CDR2 SASEGT. CDR3 sequence reads: CASREGARGGELFF. The CDR3 coding sequence is TGTGCCAGCAGGGAGGGGGCGCGGGGCGGGGAGCTGTTTTTT.